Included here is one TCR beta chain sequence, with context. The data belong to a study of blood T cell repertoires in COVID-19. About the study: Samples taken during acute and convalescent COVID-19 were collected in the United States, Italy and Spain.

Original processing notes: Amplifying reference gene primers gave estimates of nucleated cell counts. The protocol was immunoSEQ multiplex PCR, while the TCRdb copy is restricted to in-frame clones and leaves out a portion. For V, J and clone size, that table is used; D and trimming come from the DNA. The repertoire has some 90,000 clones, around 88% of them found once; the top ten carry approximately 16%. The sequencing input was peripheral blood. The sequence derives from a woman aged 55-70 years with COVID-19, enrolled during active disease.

CDR3 protein: CASSLQGSYGYTF. The CDR3 DNA is TGTGCCAGCAGCTTGCAAGGGAGCTATGGCTACACCTTC. The V call is TRBV7-8, the J call TRBJ1-2, with D hard to call. Per germline, CDR1 SGHVS and CDR2 FQNEAQ. Deletions cut 3 bases from V and 4 bases from J, with 9 bases between. The CDR3 length is 13 residues.